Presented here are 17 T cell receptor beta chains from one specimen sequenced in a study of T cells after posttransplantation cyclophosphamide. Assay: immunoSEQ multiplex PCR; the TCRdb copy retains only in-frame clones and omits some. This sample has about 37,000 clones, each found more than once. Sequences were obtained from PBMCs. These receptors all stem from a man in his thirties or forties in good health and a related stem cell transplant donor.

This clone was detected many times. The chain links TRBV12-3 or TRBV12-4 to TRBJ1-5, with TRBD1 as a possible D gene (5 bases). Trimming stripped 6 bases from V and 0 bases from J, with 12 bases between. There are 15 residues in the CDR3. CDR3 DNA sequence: TGTGCCAGCAGGCCAGGGTCCTATAGCAATCAGCCCCAGCATTTT. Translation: CASRPGSYSNQPQHF.

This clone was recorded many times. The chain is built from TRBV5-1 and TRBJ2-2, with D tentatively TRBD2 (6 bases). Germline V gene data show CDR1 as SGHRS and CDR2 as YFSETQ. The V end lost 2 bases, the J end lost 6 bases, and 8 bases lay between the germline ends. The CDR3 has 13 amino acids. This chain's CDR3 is CASSFGGAGELFF. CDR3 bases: TGCGCCAGCAGCTTTGGCGGGGCCGGGGAGCTGTTTTTT.

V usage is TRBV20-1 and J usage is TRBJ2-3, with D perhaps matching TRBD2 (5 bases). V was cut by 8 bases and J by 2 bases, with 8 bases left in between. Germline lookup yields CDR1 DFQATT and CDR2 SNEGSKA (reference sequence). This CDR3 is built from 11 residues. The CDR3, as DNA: TGCAGTCCCGGGGACACAGATACGCAGTATTTT. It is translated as CSPGDTDTQYF.

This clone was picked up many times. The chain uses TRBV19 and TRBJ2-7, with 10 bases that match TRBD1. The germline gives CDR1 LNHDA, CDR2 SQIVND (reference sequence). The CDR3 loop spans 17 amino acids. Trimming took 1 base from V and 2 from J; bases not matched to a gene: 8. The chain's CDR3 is CASSIGRTGGTTYEQYF. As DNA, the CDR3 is TGTGCCAGTAGTATAGGGAGGACAGGGGGTACCACCTACGAGCAGTACTTC.

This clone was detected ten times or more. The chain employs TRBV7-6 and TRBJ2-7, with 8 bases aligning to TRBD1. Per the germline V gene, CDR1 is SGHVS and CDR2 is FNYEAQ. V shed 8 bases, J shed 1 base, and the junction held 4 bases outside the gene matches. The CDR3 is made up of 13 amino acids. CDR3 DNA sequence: TGTGCCAGCCGGCAGGGGGCATCCTACGAGCAGTACTTC. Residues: CASRQGASYEQYF.

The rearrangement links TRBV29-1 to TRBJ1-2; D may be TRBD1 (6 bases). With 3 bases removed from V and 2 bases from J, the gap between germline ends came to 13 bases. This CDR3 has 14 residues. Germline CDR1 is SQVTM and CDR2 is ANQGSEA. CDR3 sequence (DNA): TGCAGCGTTGATGCGGACAGACTAAACTATGGCTACACCTTC. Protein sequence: CSVDADRLNYGYTF.

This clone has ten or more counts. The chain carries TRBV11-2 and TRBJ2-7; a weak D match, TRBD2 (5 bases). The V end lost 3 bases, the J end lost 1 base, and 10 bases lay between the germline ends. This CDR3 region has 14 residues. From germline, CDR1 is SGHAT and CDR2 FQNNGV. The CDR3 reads CASSLDPGSYEQYF. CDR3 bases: TGTGCCAGCAGCTTGGATCCGGGGTCCTACGAGCAGTACTTC.

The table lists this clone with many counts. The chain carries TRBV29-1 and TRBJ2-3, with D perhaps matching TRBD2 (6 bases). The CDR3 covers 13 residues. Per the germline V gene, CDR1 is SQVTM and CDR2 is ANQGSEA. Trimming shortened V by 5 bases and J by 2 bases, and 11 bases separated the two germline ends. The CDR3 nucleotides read TGCAGCGTTAATGCGGGGTTCACAGATACGCAGTATTTT. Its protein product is CSVNAGFTDTQYF.

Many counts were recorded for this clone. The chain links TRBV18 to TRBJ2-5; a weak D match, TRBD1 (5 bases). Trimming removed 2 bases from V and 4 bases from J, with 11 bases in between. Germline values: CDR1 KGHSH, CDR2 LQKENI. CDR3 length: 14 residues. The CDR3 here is CASSPDQGVETQYF. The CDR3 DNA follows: TGTGCCAGCTCACCAGATCAGGGCGTAGAGACCCAGTACTTC.

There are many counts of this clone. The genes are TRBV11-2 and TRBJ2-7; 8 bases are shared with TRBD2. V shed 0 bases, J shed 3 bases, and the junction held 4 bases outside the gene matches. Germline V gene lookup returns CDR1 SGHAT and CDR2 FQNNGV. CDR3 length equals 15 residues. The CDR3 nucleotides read TGTGCCAGCAGCTTAGAGCGGGGGGTTTTCTACGAGCAGTACTTC. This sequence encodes CASSLERGVFYEQYF.

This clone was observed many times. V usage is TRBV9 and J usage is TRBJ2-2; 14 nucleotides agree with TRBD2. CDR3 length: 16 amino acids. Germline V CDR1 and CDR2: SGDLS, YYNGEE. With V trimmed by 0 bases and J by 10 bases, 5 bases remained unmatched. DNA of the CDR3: TGTGCCAGCAGCGTAGGACTAGCGGGGGGGCTGAAGGAGCTGTTTTTT. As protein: CASSVGLAGGLKELFF.

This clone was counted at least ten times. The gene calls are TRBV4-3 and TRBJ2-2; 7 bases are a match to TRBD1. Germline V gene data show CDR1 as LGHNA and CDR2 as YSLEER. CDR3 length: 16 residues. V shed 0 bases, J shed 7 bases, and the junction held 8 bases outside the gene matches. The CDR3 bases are TGCGCCAGCAGCCAAGAAGCCAGGGGGAGAGGCGGGGAGCTGTTTTTT. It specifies CASSQEARGRGGELFF.

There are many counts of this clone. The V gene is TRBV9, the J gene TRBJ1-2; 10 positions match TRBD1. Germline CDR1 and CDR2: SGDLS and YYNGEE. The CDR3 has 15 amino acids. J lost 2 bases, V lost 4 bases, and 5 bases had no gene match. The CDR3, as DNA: TGTGCCAGCAGCCCCAGACAGGGGGCAAACTATGGCTACACCTTC. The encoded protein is CASSPRQGANYGYTF.

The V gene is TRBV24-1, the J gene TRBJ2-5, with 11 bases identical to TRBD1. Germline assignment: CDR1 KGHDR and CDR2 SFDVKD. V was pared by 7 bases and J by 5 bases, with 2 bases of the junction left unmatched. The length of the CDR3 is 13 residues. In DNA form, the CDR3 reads TGTGCCACCAGGGACAGGGGGCGCGAGACCCAGTACTTC. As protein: CATRDRGRETQYF.

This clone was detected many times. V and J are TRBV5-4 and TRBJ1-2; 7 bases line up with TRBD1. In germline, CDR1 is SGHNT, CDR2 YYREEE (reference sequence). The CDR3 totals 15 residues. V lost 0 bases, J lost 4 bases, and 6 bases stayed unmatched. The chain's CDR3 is CASSLDRGGGYGYTF. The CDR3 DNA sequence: TGTGCCAGCAGCTTGGACAGGGGAGGGGGCTATGGCTACACCTTC.

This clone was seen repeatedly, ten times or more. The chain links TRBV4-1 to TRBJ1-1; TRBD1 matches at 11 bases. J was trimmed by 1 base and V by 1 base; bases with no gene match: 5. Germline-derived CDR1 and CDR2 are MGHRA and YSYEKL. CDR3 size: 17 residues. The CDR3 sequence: CASSQGPGTGGNTEAFF. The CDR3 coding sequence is TGCGCCAGCAGCCAAGGTCCCGGGACAGGGGGGAACACTGAAGCTTTCTTT.

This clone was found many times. The CDR3 bases are TGTGCCAGCAGCTACGCCGGGACAGTGAACACTGAAGCTTTCTTT. This gives the protein CASSYAGTVNTEAFF. The chain links TRBV5-8 to TRBJ1-1; 7 bases match TRBD1. The CDR3 extends over 15 amino acids. J gave up 0 bases and V 3 bases, and 5 bases lay outside the gene matches. The germline V gene has CDR1 SGHTS and CDR2 YDEGEE.